This TCR beta chain is from a study of shared clonotypes between healthy human individuals. CD4+ cells underwent separation, giving CD45RA+ naive and CD45RA-negative memory subsets. Points on this clone: Antigen specificity is unknown.

Per the germline V gene, CDR1 is SGHTA and CDR2 is FQGNSA. This CDR3 region has 11 residues. Between the trimmed V and J ends, which lost 6 bases and 11 bases, there was a span of 13 bases. General study points: Although depth was large, rarefaction showed that sequencing of the sorted subsets was incomplete. The study found lower generation probabilities in non-shared clonotypes than in those shared by all four donors. Few donors limited the genetic and exposure-history diversity represented.

Repertoires were generated with immunoSEQ multiplex PCR, while TCRdb's copy carries only in-frame clones and drops some. The sample lists 2 million to 2.5 million clones; 80% to 95% were seen once. The source of this sequence is a man younger than 30 in good health. Some clones in this sample may be carry-over from other donors' samples. Sequencing was carried out using naive CD4+ T cells from PBMCs. The subset denotes: CD45RA+ positively selected. The J gene is TRBJ1-1, the V gene TRBV7-2, with D hard to call. The CDR3 bases are TGTGCCAGCAGTTCCTACGGTACGGCTTTCTTT. This encodes CASSSYGTAFF.